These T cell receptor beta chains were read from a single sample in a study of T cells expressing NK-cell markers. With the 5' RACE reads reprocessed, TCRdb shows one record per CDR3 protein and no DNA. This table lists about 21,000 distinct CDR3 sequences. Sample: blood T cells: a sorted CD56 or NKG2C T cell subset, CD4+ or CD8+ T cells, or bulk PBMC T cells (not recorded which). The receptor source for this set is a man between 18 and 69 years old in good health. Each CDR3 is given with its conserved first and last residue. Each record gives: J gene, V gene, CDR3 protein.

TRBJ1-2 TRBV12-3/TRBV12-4 CASRSIGLNGYTF
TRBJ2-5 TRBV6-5 CASSYLVEETQYF
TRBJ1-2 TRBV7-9 CASSLDAANYGYTF
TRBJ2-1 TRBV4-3 CASSQGNRATYEQFF
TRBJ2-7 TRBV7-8 CASSSGLAGTAYEQYF
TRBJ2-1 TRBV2 CASRGPTGSYNEQFF
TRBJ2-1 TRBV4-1 CASSQPRRGVEQFF
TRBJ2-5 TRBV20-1 CSARAGERGYQETQYF
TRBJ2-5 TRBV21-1 CASSELKRRGQETQYF
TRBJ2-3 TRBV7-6 CASSSHTLARPTDTQYF
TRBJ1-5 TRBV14 CASSLGPNQPQHF
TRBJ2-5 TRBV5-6 CASSSGGGGPDQETQYF
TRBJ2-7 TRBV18 CASSPPSRTGGNEQYF
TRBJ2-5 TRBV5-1 CASSSEGTRTTQYF